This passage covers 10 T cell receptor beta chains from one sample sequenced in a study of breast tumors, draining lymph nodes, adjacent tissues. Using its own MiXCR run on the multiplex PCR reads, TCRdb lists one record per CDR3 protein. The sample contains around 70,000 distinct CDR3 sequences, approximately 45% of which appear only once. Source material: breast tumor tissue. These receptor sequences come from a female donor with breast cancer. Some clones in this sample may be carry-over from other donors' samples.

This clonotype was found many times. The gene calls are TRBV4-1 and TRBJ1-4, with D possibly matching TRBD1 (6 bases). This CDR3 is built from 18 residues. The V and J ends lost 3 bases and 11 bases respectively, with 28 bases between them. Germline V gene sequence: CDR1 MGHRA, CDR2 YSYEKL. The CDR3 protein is CASSHALVPGALPGKLFF. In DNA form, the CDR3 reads TGCGCCAGCAGCCATGCCCTCGTCCCGGGGGCCCTGCCGGGGAAACTGTTTTTT.

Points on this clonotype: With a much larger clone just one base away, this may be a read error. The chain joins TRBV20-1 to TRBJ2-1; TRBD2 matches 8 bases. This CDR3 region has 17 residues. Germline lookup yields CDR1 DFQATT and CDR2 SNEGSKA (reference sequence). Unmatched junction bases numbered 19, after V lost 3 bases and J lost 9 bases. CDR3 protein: CSARSPLSGAALGEQFF. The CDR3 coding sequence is TGCAGTGCTAGGTCCCCTCTTAGCGGGGCGGCCCTCGGTGAGCAGTTCTTC.

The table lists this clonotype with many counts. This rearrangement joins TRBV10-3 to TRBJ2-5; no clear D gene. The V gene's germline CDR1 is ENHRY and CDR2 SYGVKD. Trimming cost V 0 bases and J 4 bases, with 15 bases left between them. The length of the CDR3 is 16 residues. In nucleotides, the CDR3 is TGTGCCATCAGTGAGTCGTATCGGTACTCAAGAGAGACCCAGTACTTC. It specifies CAISESYRYSRETQYF.

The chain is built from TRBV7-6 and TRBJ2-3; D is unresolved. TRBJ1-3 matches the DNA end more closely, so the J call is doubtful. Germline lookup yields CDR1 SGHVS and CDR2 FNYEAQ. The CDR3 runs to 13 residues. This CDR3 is CASSLGPAGPIYF. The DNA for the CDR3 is TGTGCCAGCAGCTTAGGCCCAGCCGGGCCCATATATTTT.

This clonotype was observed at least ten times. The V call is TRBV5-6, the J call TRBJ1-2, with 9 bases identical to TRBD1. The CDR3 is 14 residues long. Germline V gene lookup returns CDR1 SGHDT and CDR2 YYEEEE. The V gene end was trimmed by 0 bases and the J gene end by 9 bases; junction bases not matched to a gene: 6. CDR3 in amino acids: CASSLVRDRARYTF. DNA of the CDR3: TGTGCCAGCAGCTTGGTCCGGGACAGGGCGCGCTACACCTTC.

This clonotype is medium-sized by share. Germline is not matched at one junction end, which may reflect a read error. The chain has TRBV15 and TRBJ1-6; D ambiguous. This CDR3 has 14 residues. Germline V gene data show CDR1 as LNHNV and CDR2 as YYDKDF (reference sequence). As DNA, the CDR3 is TGTGCCACCAGGAGAGAAGGCGATTCATCACCCCTCCACTTT. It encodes CATRREGDSSPLHF.

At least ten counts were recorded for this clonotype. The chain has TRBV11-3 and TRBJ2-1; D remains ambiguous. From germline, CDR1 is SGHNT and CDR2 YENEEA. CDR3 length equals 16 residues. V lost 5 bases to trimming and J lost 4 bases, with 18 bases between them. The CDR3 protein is CASSPYRQTTYNEQFF. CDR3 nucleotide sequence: TGTGCCAGCAGCCCCTATCGGCAAACCACTTACAATGAGCAGTTCTTC.

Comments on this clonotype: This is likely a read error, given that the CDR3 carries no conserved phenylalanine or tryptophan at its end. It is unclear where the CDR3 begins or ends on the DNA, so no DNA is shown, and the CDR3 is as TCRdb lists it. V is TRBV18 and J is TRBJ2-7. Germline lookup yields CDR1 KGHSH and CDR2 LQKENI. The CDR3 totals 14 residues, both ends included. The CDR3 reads CASSPIESSYEQCL.

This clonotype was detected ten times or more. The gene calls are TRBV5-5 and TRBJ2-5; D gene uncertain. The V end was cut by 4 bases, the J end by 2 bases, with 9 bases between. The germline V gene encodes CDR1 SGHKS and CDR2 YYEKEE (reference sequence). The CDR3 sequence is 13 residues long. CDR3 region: CASSPQVQETQYF. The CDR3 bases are TGTGCCAGCAGCCCCCAGGTTCAAGAGACCCAGTACTTC.

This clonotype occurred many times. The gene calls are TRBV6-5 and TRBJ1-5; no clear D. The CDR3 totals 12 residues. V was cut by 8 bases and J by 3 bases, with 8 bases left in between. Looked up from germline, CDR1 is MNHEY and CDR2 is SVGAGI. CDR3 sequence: CASGRLNQPQHF. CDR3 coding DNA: TGTGCCAGCGGACGCCTCAATCAGCCCCAGCATTTT.